This TCR beta chain was recovered during a study of blood T cells in healthy people across ages. Sample-barcoded 5' priming and a J-beta primer mix drove a second PCR of about 6 to 12 cycles. In TCRdb, the 5' RACE reads were re-called with MiXCR into one record per CDR3 protein. The sample includes 870,000 or so distinct CDR3 sequences, less than 35% seen only once; the top ten take roughly 17%. Concerning this clonotype itself: Its matching antigen is unknown. Its ends do not fully match the called genes, so a read error is possible.

Study conclusions and caveats: Higher diversity and more naive CD4+ cells were features of long-lived donors, compared to aged donors. Among T cells, TCR beta diversity per million cells dropped roughly linearly as age rose.

This sequence originates from a woman older than 75 in good health. What was sequenced was blood.

For the CDR3, the DNA is TGTGCCGGCTCCCCTGACGGCGGGGGAGCCTACGAGCAGTACTTC. Its translation is CAGSPDGGGAYEQYF. This sequence joins TRBV18 and TRBJ2-7; 7 nucleotides agree with TRBD2. This CDR3 is built from 15 residues. From germline, CDR1 is KGHSH and CDR2 LQKENI.